This TCR beta chain was obtained from a study of blood T cell repertoires in COVID-19. On the study more broadly: Collection of acute and convalescent COVID-19 samples took place in the United States, Italy and Spain.

CDR3 length equals 18 residues. Trimming cost V 2 bases and J 0 bases, with 19 bases left between them. Per the germline V gene, CDR1 is LNHDA and CDR2 is SQIVND (reference sequence). TCRdb's copy holds only in-frame clones and misses some; the assay was immunoSEQ multiplex PCR. Found here are 250,000 or so clones, roughly 87% of them singletons; the top ten hold 3%. What was sequenced was peripheral blood. The rearrangement links TRBV19 to TRBJ1-2, with D perhaps TRBD1 (5 bases). The clonotype originates from a man aged 18 to 29 with active or convalescent COVID-19. The CDR3 DNA follows: TGTGCCAGTAGTATACTCTACCGGACACCTAGAGCTAACTATGGCTACACCTTC. Its protein is CASSILYRTPRANYGYTF.